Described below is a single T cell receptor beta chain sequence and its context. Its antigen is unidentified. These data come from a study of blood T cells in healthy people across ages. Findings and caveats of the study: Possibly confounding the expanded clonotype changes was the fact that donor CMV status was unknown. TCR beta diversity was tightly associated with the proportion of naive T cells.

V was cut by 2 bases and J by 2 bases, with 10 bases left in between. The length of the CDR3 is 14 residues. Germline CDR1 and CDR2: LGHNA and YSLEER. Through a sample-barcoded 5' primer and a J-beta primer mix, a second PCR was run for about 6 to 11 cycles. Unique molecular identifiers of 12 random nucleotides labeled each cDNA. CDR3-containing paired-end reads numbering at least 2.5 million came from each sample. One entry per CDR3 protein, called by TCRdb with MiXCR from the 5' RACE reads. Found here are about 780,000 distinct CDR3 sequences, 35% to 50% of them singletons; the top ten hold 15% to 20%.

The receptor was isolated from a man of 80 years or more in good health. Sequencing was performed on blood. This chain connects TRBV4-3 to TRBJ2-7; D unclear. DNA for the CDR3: TGCGCCAGCAGCCAATCGGTTTCGACCTACGAGCAGTACTTC. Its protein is CASSQSVSTYEQYF.